Below, one T cell receptor (beta chain) is given with its context. Its antigen is currently unknown. The CDR3 is 13 amino acids. Per the germline V gene, CDR1 is MNHEY and CDR2 is SMNVEV (reference sequence). V was trimmed by 0 bases and J by 2 bases, leaving 4 bases between them. The sample comes from a study of cytomegalovirus exposure and HLA in healthy donors. For the study at large: About 85 million unique TCRs from HLA-typed donors were held in an early release of data. Caucasian-associated ancestry cluster membership applied to 75% to 85% of approximately 400 genotyped donors. Study results and caveats: An analysis was carried out at a later point. It showed that HLA-associated TCR beta chains were more clonally expanded than equally common non-associated chains. Segments of the TCR beta V type were, in most cases, productive about 87% or about 30% of the time in an earlier analysis.

PCR primers comprised 60 Vbeta and 13 Jbeta primers. Sequencing was performed with immunoSEQ multiplex PCR; in TCRdb, only in-frame clones are kept and a portion is missing. This sample carries tens of thousands of clones, roughly four fifths of them seen once, and the ten largest clones take 8% to 9%. This TCR derives from a woman in her twenties or thirties in good health and CMV-seropositive. The sequenced sample was PBMCs. The rearrangement joins TRBV27 to TRBJ1-2; D is uncertain. Here the CDR3 DNA reads TGTGCCAGCAGTTTATCCGGGAACTATGGCTACACCTTC. Protein: CASSLSGNYGYTF.